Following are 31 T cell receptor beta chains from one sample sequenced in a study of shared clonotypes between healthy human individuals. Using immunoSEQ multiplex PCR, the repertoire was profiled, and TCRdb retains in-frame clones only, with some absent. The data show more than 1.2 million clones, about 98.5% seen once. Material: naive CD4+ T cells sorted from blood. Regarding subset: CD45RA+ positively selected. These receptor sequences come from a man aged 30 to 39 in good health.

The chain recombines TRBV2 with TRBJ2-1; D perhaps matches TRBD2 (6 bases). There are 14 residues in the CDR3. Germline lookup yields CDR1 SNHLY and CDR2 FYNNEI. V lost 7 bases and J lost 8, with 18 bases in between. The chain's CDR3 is CASKATPSADEQFF. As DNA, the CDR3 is TGTGCCAGCAAAGCCACCCCTAGCGCCGATGAGCAGTTCTTC.

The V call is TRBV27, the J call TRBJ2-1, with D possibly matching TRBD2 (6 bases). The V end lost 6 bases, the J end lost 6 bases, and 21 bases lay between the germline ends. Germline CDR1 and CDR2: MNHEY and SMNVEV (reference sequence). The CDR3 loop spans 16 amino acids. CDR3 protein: CASSTPTFLAPNEQFF. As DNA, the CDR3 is TGTGCCAGCAGCACACCGACCTTCCTAGCGCCCAATGAGCAGTTCTTC.

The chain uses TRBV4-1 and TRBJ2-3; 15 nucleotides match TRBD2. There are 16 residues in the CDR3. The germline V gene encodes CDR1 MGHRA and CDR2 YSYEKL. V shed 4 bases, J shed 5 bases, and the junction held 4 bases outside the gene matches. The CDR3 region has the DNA TGCGCCAGCAGCCCGGGACTAGCGGGAGGAGTAGATACGCAGTATTTT. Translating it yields CASSPGLAGGVDTQYF.

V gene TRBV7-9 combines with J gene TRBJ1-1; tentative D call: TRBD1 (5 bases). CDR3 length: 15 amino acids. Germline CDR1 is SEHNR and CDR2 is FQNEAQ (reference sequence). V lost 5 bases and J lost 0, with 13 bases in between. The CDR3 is CASSVGAGLNTEAFF. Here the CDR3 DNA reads TGTGCCAGCAGCGTCGGGGCAGGGTTGAACACTGAAGCTTTCTTT.

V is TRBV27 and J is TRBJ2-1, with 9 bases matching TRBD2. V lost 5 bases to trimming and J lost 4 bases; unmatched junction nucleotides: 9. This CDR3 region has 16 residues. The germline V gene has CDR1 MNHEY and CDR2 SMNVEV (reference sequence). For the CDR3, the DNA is TGTGCCAGCAGTCTTAAAAGCGGGAGGCCTTACAATGAGCAGTTCTTC. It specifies CASSLKSGRPYNEQFF.

The CDR3 DNA sequence: TGTGCCAGCAGCCCCTCCGCCGCGCAAGAGACCCAGTACTTC. Translating it yields CASSPSAAQETQYF. The rearrangement uses TRBV7-3 and TRBJ2-5; no definite D call. The CDR3 has 14 residues. From germline, CDR1 is SGHTA and CDR2 FQGTGA. Trimming removed 5 bases from V and 2 bases from J, with 12 bases in between. Based on the CDR3 plus reference TRBV7-3 and TRBJ2-5, the full variable domain is GAGVSQTPSNKVTEKGKYVELRCDPISGHTALYWYRQSLGQGPEFLIYFQGTGAADDSGLPNDRFFAVRPEGSVSTLKIQRTERGDSAVYLCASSPSAAQETQYFGPGTRLLVL.

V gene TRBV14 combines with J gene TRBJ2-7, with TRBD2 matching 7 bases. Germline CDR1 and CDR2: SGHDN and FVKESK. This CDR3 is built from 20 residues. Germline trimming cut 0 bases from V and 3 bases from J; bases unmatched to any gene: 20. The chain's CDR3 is CASSQDGTLFPGRLNYEQYF. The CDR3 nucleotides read TGTGCCAGCAGCCAAGATGGGACTTTATTTCCCGGGAGGTTAAACTACGAGCAGTACTTC. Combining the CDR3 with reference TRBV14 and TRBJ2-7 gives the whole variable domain EAGVTQFPSHSVIEKGQTVTLRCDPISGHDNLYWYRRVMGKEIKFLLHFVKESKQDESGMPNNRFLAERTGGTYSTLKVQPAELEDSGVYFCASSQDGTLFPGRLNYEQYFGPGTRLTVT.

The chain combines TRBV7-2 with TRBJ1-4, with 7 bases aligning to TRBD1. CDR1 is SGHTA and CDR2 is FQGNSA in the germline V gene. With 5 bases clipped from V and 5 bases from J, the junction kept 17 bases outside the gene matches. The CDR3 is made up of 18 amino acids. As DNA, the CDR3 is TGTGCCAGCAGCCGGGGCCCGGGACAGTGGGAGTCCAATGAAAAACTGTTTTTT. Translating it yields CASSRGPGQWESNEKLFF.

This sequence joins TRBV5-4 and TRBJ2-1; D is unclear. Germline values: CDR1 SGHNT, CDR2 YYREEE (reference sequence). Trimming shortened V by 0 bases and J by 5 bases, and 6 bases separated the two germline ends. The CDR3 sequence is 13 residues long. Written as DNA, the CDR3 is TGTGCCAGCAGCTTGGTCCCAAACAATGAGCAGTTCTTC. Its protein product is CASSLVPNNEQFF.

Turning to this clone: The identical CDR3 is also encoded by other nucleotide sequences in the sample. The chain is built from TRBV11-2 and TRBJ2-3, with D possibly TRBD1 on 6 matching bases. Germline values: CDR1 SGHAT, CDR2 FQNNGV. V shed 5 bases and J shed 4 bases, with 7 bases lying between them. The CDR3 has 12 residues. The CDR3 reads CASSPGADTQYF. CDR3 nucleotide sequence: TGTGCCAGCAGCCCAGGGGCAGATACGCAGTATTTT.

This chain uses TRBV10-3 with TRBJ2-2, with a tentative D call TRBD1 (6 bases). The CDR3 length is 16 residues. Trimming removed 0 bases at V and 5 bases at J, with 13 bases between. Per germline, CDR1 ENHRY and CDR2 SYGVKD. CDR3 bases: TGTGCCATCAGTGAGTCGCGGACAGACAAAACCGGGGAGCTGTTTTTT. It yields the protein CAISESRTDKTGELFF.

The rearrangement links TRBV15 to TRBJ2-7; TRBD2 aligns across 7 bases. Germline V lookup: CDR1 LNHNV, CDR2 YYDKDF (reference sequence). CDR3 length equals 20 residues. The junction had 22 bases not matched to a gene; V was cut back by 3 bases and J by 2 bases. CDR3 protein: CATSSQRLGRAWRGTYEQYF. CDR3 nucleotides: TGTGCCACCAGCAGCCAACGGTTGGGGAGGGCTTGGCGGGGGACCTACGAGCAGTACTTC.

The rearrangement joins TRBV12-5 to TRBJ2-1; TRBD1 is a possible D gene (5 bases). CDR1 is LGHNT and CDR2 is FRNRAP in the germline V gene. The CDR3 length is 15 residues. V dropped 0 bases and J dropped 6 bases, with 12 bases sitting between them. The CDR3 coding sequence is TGTGCTAGTGGTTTGGTATTAGGGGCGGTCAATGAGCAGTTCTTC. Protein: CASGLVLGAVNEQFF.

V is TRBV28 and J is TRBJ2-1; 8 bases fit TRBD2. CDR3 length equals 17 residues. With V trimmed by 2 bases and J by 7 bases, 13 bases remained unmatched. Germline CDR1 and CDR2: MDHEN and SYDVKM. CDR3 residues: CASSLPRWSGRDNEQFF. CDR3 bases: TGTGCCAGCAGTTTACCTCGATGGAGCGGGAGAGATAATGAGCAGTTCTTC.

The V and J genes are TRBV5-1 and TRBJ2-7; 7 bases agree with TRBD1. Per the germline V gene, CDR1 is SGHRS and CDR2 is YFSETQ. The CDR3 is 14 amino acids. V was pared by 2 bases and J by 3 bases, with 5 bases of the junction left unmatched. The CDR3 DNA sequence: TGCGCCAGCAGCTTACAGACAGGGAACTACGAGCAGTACTTC. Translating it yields CASSLQTGNYEQYF.

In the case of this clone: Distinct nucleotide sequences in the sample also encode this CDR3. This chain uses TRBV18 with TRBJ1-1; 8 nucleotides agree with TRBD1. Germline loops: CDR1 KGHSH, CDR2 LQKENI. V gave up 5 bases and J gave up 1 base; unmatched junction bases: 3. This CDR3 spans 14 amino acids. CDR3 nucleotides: TGTGCCAGCTCATCCACAGGGGGGAACACTGAAGCTTTCTTT. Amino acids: CASSSTGGNTEAFF. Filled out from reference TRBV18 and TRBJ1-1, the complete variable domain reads NAGVMQNPRHLVRRRGQEARLRCSPMKGHSHVYWYRQLPEEGLKFMVYLQKENIIDESGMPKERFSAEFPKEGPSILRIQQVVRGDSAAYFCASSSTGGNTEAFFGQGTRLTVV.

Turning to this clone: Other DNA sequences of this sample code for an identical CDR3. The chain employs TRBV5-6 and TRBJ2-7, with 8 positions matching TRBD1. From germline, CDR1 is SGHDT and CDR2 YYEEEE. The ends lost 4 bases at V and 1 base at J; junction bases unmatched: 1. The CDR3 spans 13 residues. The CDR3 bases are TGTGCCAGCAGCAGGACAGGGTCCTACGAGCAGTACTTC. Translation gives CASSRTGSYEQYF.

The DNA of the CDR3 is TGTGCCAGCACCAAAACAGGGGACCGCTCCTACGAGCAGTACTTC. The encoded protein is CASTKTGDRSYEQYF. This chain joins TRBV6-1 and TRBJ2-7, with 7 bases lining up with TRBD1. The CDR3 consists of 15 residues. V dropped 7 bases and J dropped 0; count of bases not matched to a gene: 9. CDR1 and CDR2 from the germline V gene are MNHNS and SASEGT.

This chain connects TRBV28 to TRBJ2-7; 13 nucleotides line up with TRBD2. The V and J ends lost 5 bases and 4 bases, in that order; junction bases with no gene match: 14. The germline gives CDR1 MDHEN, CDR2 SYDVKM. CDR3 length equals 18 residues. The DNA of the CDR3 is TGTGCCAGCAGTCTACGCCTCGGACTAGCGGGAGTAGGTTACGAGCAGTACTTC. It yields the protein CASSLRLGLAGVGYEQYF.

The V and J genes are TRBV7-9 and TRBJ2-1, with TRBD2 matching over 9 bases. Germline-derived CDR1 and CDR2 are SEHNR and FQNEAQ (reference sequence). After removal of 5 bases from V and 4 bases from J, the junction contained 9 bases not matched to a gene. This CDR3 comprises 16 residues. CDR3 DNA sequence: TGTGCCAGCAGCACCCATGCGGGAGGGAATTACAATGAGCAGTTCTTC. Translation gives CASSTHAGGNYNEQFF.

The CDR3, as DNA: TGTGCCAGTAGTAGACCGGGACAGTTCTCCTACGAGCAGTACTTC. It is translated as CASSRPGQFSYEQYF. The chain is built from TRBV19 and TRBJ2-7; 7 nucleotides match TRBD1. The V and J ends lost 4 bases and 0 bases, in that order; junction bases with no gene match: 6. This CDR3 is 15 amino acids long. Germline V lookup: CDR1 LNHDA, CDR2 SQIVND (reference sequence).

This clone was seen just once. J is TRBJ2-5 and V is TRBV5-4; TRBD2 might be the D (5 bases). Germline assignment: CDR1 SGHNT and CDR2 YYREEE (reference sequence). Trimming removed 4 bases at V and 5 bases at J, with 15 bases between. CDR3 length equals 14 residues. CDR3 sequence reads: CASSARHSGETQYF. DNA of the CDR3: TGTGCCAGCAGCGCGAGGCACAGCGGCGAGACCCAGTACTTC.

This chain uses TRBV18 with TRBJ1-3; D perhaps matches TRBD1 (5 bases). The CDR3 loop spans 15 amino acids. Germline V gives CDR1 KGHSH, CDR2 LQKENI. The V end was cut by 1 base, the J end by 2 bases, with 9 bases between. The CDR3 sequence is CASSPRGSPGNTIYF. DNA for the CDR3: TGTGCCAGCTCACCACGGGGGTCCCCTGGAAACACCATATATTTT.

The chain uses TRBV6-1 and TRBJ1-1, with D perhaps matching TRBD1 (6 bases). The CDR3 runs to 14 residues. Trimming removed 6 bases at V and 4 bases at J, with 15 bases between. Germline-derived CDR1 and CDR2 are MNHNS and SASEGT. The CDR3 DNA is TGTGCCAGCAGGAACCTAAGGGGGGCCACTGAAGCTTTCTTT. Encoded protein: CASRNLRGATEAFF.

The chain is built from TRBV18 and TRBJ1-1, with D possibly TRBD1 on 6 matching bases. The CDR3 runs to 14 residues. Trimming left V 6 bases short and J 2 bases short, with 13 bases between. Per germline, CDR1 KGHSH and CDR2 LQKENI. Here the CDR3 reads CASSLTGGNTEAFF. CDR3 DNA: TGTGCCAGCTCGTTGACAGGCGGAAACACTGAAGCTTTCTTT.

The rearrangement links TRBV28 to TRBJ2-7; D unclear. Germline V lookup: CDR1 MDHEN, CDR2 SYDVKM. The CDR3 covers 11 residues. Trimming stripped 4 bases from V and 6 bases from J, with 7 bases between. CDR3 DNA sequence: TGTGCCAGCAGTTCCAGCACCGAGCAGTACTTC. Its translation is CASSSSTEQYF.

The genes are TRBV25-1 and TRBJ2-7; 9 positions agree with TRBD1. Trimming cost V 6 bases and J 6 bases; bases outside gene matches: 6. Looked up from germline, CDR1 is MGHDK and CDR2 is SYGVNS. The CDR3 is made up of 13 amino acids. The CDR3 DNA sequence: TGTGCCAGCAGCCGGGACAGGGCTGCCGAGCAGTACTTC. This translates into CASSRDRAAEQYF.

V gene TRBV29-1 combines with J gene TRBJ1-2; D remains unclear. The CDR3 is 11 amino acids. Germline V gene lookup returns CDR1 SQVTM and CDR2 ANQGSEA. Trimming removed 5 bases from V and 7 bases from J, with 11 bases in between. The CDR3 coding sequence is TGCAGCGTTTGGGAGTCGGGTGGCTACACCTTC. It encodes CSVWESGGYTF.

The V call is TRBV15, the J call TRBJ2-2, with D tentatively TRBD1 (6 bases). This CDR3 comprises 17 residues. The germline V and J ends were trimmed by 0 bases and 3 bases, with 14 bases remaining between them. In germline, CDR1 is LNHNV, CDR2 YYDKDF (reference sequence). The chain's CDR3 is CATSRDGRTDYTGELFF. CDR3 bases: TGTGCCACCAGCAGAGATGGGCGGACAGACTACACCGGGGAGCTGTTTTTT.

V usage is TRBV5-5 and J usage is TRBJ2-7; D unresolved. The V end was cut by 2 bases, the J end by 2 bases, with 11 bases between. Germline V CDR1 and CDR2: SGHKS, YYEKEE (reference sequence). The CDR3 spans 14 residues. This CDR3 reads CASSFVGKAYEQYF. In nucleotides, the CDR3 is TGTGCCAGCAGCTTTGTGGGAAAAGCCTACGAGCAGTACTTC.

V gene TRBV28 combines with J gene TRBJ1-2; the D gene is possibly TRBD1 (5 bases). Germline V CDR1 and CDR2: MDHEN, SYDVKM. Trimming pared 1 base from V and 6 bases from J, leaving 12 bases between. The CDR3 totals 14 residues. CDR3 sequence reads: CASSLFPGNNGYTF. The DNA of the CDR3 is TGTGCCAGCAGTTTATTTCCAGGGAACAATGGCTACACCTTC.